This TCR beta chain was recovered during a study of T cell changes during pregnancy in multiple sclerosis. The repertoire was sequenced with immunoSEQ multiplex PCR; TCRdb's copy has only in-frame clones and lacks some. The sample records about 60,000 clones, about 90% being singletons. Germline CDR1 is SQVTM and CDR2 is ANQGSEA. Trimming cost V 4 bases and J 0 bases, with 8 bases left between them. There are 13 residues in the CDR3. The sequencing used peripheral blood, collected in the first trimester of pregnancy. This clonotype originated in a female donor with multiple sclerosis, enrolled in a pregnancy study. The genes are TRBV29-1 and TRBJ2-3, with D maybe TRBD2 (6 bases). Written as DNA, the CDR3 is TGCAGCGTTGTGGCGGGAAGCACAGATACGCAGTATTTT. Translated: CSVVAGSTDTQYF.